The 10 T cell receptor beta chains below were found in one sample sequenced in a study of T cell therapy after organ transplantation. TCRdb's table, derived via immunoSEQ multiplex PCR, lists solely in-frame clones and lacks some. This sample carries about 20,000 clones, roughly 84% of them seen once, and the ten largest clones take about a third. Their cognate antigens are unknown. The sample's time point: 20-29 weeks after completion of therapy. The material sequenced was CD8+ T cells from blood, taken after autologous CMV-specific T cell therapy. The receptors derive from a human patient who had received a solid organ transplant and had CMV disease. The graft donor may be the source of some T cells.

This clone was seen more than once but under ten times. This sequence joins TRBV6-4 and TRBJ2-2, with 7 bases that match TRBD2. The germline CDR1 and CDR2 sequences are MRHNA and SNTAGT. Unmatched junction bases numbered 0, after V lost 4 bases and J lost 4 bases. This CDR3 contains 13 residues. Written as DNA, the CDR3 is TGTGCCAGCAGTGGGACTAGCACCGGGGAGCTGTTTTTT. Translated: CASSGTSTGELFF.

The chain joins TRBV7-9 to TRBJ2-3; TRBD1 might be the D (5 bases). The germline V and J ends were trimmed by 5 bases and 2 bases, with 14 bases remaining between them. Germline CDR1 SEHNR, CDR2 FQNEAQ (reference sequence). The CDR3 loop spans 15 amino acids. The CDR3 loop reads CASSPFGAYTDTQYF. CDR3 nucleotide sequence: TGTGCCAGCAGCCCCTTTGGGGCCTACACAGATACGCAGTATTTT.

V and J are TRBV5-5 and TRBJ2-7; D uncertain. Looked up from germline, CDR1 is SGHKS and CDR2 is YYEKEE (reference sequence). This CDR3 is built from 11 residues. V lost 4 bases, J lost 3 bases, and 5 bases lay in between. The CDR3 region has the DNA TGTGCCAGCAGCCTGAACTACGAGCAGTACTTC. It codes for CASSLNYEQYF. Variable domain in full (rest from reference TRBV5-5 and TRBJ2-7): DAGVTQSPTHLIKTRGQQVTLRCSPISGHKSVSWYQQVLGQGPQFIFQYYEKEERGRGNFPDRFSARQFPNYSSELNVNALLLGDSALYLCASSLNYEQYFGPGTRLTVT.

This sequence joins TRBV27 and TRBJ2-2; D gene unclear. Germline values: CDR1 MNHEY, CDR2 SMNVEV (reference sequence). The V gene lost 5 bases and the J gene lost 3 bases, with 25 bases spanning the gap. CDR3 size: 19 residues. The CDR3 loop is CASSPWAVQHTTYTGELFF. CDR3 DNA: TGTGCCAGCAGTCCATGGGCCGTTCAACACACTACTTACACCGGGGAGCTGTTTTTT.

This chain connects TRBV13 to TRBJ2-3, with 8 bases aligning to TRBD2. Germline values: CDR1 PRHDT, CDR2 FYEKMQ (reference sequence). The J segment lost 5 bases and the V segment lost 1 base, leaving 5 bases of the junction unmatched. This CDR3 spans 15 amino acids. CDR3: CASSLESGGKDTQYF. The DNA for the CDR3 is TGTGCCAGCAGCTTAGAATCGGGGGGGAAAGATACGCAGTATTTT.

The rearrangement uses TRBV5-6 and TRBJ2-5, with 10 bases identical to TRBD2. Germline CDR1 SGHDT, CDR2 YYEEEE. The V gene end was trimmed by 1 base and the J gene end by 5 bases; junction bases not matched to a gene: 5. The CDR3 is 15 amino acids. The CDR3 sequence: CASSLTSGAWETQYF. CDR3 bases: TGTGCCAGCAGCTTGACTAGCGGGGCCTGGGAGACCCAGTACTTC.

The chain joins TRBV5-6 to TRBJ2-1; D remains unclear. Trimming left V 3 bases short and J 0 bases short, with 10 bases between. The CDR3 is made up of 15 amino acids. Germline CDR1 and CDR2: SGHDT and YYEEEE. This CDR3 reads CASSSGPSSYNEQFF. CDR3 in DNA: TGTGCCAGCAGCTCTGGACCCAGCTCCTACAATGAGCAGTTCTTC.

V and J are TRBV19 and TRBJ2-7; D remains ambiguous. CDR1 and CDR2 from the germline V gene are LNHDA and SQIVND (reference sequence). The CDR3 contains 13 residues. V was shortened by 6 bases and J by 2 bases, with 11 bases between the two germline ends. The CDR3 DNA reads TGTGCCAGTAGCATGGCAGGCCCCTACGAGCAGTACTTC. Protein product: CASSMAGPYEQYF.

V and J are TRBV19 and TRBJ2-1; D is perhaps TRBD2 (6 bases). V was clipped by 10 bases and J by 7 bases, with 20 bases between them. This CDR3 is 14 amino acids long. Germline V gene sequence: CDR1 LNHDA, CDR2 SQIVND (reference sequence). The CDR3 loop reads CATPRRGELNEQFF. In DNA, the CDR3 is TGTGCCACCCCGCGGCGGGGCGAATTAAATGAGCAGTTCTTC.

The chain recombines TRBV28 with TRBJ2-7; 7 positions agree with TRBD2. This CDR3 comprises 14 residues. The junction had 5 bases not matched to a gene; V was cut back by 6 bases and J by 0 bases. From germline, CDR1 is MDHEN and CDR2 SYDVKM. The CDR3 nucleotides are TGTGCCAGCAGGGGAGGGTCGGCCTCCTACGAGCAGTACTTC. It specifies CASRGGSASYEQYF.